This T cell receptor (beta chain) appears in the sequencing data of a study of blood T cells in healthy people across ages. General study results and limits: A conclusive naive versus antigen-experienced comparison was prevented by the unsorted PBMCs.

Worth noting for this clonotype: Its antigen is as yet unknown.

Extraction of total RNA produced a minimum of 5 micrograms from each sample. Using a J-beta primer mix together with a sample-barcoded 5' primer, a second PCR was run for 7 to 11 cycles. One entry per CDR3 protein, called by TCRdb with MiXCR from the 5' RACE reads. The sample lists 730,000 or so distinct CDR3 sequences; 40% to 50% were seen once. Trimming left V 5 bases short and J 4 bases short, with 16 bases between. The CDR3 has 15 amino acids. Germline values: CDR1 SGHVS, CDR2 FNYEAQ. The chain joins TRBV7-6 to TRBJ2-3, with a possible D match to TRBD2 (6 bases). Sample: blood. The sequence derives from a man older than 75 in good health. The CDR3 loop is CASSPGGPNADTQYF. CDR3 DNA: TGTGCCAGCAGCCCCGGGGGTCCGAACGCAGATACGCAGTATTTT. Full variable domain (missing parts from reference TRBV7-6 and TRBJ2-3): GAGVSQSPRYKVTKRGQDVALRCDPISGHVSLYWYRQALGQGPEFLTYFNYEAQQDKSGLPNDRFSAERPEGSISTLTIQRTEQRDSAMYRCASSPGGPNADTQYFGPGTRLTVL.